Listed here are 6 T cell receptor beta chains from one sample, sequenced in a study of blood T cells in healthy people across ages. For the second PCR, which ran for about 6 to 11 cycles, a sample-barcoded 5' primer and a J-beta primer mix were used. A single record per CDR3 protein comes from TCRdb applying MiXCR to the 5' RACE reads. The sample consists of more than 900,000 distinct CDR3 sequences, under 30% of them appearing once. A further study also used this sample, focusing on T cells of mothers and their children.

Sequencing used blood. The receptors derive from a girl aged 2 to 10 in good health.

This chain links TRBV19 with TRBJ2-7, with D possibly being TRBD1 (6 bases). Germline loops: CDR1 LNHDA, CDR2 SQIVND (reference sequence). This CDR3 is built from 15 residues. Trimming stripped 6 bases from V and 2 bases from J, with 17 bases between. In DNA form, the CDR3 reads TGTGCCAGTAGCCCTCAGGGGAAGGTAGCCTACGAGCAGTACTTC. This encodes CASSPQGKVAYEQYF. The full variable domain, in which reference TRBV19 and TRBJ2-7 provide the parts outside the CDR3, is DGGITQSPKYLFRKEGQNVTLSCEQNLNHDAMYWYRQDPGQGLRLIYYSQIVNDFQKGDIAEGYSVSREKKESFPLTVTSAQKNPTAFYLCASSPQGKVAYEQYFGPGTRLTVT.

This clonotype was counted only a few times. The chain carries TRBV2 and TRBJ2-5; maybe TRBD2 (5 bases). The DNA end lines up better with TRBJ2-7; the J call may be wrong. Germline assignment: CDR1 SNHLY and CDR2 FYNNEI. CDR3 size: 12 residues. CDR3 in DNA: TGTGCCAGCAGTGCCCTCCGGGGCGAGCAGTACTTC. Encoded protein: CASSALRGEQYF.

The CDR3 bases are TGTGCCAGCAGTGGACTGCGCAATGAGCAGTTCTTC. This gives the protein CASSGLRNEQFF. The rearrangement links TRBV2 to TRBJ2-1; D not certain. V was pared by 4 bases and J by 6 bases, with 7 bases between. The germline gives CDR1 SNHLY, CDR2 FYNNEI. The CDR3 contains 12 residues.

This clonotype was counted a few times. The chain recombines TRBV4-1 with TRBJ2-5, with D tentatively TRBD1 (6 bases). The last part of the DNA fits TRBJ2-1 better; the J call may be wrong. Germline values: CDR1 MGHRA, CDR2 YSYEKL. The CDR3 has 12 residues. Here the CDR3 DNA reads TGCGCCAGCAGCGGGGGCCTCCATGAGCAGTTCTTC. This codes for CASSGGLHEQFF.

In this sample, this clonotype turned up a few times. For the CDR3, the DNA is TGTGCCAGCAGCCCCTCTGGGGTAGGAAGGGAAGAGACCCAGTACTTC. Protein product: CASSPSGVGREETQYF. The chain employs TRBV11-2 and TRBJ2-5; D unresolved. The CDR3 sequence is 16 residues long. Trimming removed 5 bases from V and 3 bases from J, with 19 bases in between. Per the germline V gene, CDR1 is SGHAT and CDR2 is FQNNGV.

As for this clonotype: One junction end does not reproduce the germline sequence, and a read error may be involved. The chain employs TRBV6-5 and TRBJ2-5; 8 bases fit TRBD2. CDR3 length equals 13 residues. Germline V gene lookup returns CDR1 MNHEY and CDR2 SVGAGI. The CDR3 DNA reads TGTGCCAGCAGCTCAGGTAGCGGGGCCGATGAGTTCTTC. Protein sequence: CASSSGSGADEFF.